This entry lists 4 T cell receptor beta chains sequenced from one sample in a study of shared clonotypes between healthy human individuals. TCRdb's table, derived via immunoSEQ multiplex PCR, lists solely in-frame clones and lacks some. The sample records roughly 2.2 million clones, roughly 90% being singletons. Sequencing was done on a sample of naive CD4+ T cells from PBMCs. As for subset: CD45RA+ positively selected. The origin of the receptors is a man between 18 and 35 years old in good health. Some clones in this sample may be carry-over from other donors' samples.

This clone was seen a single time. The germline gene is not matched at one end of the junction; a read error may be the cause. The rearrangement uses TRBV27 and TRBJ1-5; D unresolved. CDR1 and CDR2 (germline): MNHEY, SMNVEV (reference sequence). The length of the CDR3 is 14 residues. In DNA, the CDR3 is TGTGCCAGCAGTTTATTTCCGACGAATCGGCCCCAGCATTTT. Translation: CASSLFPTNRPQHF.

The CDR3 DNA sequence: TGCAGCGCCCTAGGTGGGGCTACAGATACGCAGTATTTT. This translates into CSALGGATDTQYF. This rearrangement joins TRBV29-1 to TRBJ2-3; possible D gene TRBD1, 5 bases. V gave up 7 bases and J gave up 3 bases, with 14 bases separating them. The CDR3 spans 13 residues. Per the germline V gene, CDR1 is SQVTM and CDR2 is ANQGSEA.

The rearrangement uses TRBV18 and TRBJ2-7; 7 nucleotides align to TRBD1. CDR1 and CDR2 (germline): KGHSH, LQKENI. This CDR3 spans 14 amino acids. V was pared by 6 bases and J by 4 bases, with 9 bases of the junction left unmatched. The CDR3 spells CASSAGTVGYEQYF. CDR3 in DNA: TGTGCCAGCTCTGCCGGGACAGTCGGTTACGAGCAGTACTTC.

The J gene is TRBJ1-4, the V gene TRBV5-4; 7 bases map to TRBD1. Unmatched junction bases numbered 7, after V lost 2 bases and J lost 3 bases. From germline, CDR1 is SGHNT and CDR2 YYREEE (reference sequence). The CDR3 totals 16 residues. The CDR3: CASSLNPGQPNEKLFF. Here the CDR3 DNA reads TGTGCCAGCAGCTTAAATCCGGGACAGCCTAATGAAAAACTGTTTTTT.